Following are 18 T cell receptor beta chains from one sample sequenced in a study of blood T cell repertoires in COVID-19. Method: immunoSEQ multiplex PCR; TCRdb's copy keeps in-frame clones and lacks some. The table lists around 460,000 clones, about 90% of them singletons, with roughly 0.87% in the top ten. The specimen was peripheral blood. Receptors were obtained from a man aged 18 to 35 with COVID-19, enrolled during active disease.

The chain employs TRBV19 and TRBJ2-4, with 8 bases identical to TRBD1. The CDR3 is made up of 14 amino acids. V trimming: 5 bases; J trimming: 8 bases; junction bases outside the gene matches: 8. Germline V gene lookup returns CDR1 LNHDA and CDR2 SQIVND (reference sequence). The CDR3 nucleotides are TGTGCCAGTAGTCCCCGGACAGGGTTAGACATTCAGTACTTC. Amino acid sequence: CASSPRTGLDIQYF.

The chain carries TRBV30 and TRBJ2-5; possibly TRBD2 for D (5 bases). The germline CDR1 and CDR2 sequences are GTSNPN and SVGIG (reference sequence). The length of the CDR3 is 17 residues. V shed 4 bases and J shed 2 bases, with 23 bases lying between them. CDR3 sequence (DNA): TGTGCCTGGACCCGGGATAGGTCGAACTTGGGGCAAGAGACCCAGTACTTC. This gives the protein CAWTRDRSNLGQETQYF.

The CDR3 is CAWGEGQGVHEQYF. The DNA for the CDR3 is TGTGCCTGGGGGGAAGGACAGGGGGTCCACGAGCAGTACTTC. The genes are TRBV30 and TRBJ2-7; 10 nucleotides match TRBD1. CDR3 length equals 14 residues. J was trimmed by 5 bases and V by 5 bases; bases with no gene match: 9. The germline V gene has CDR1 GTSNPN and CDR2 SVGIG (reference sequence). Together with reference TRBV30 and TRBJ2-7, the CDR3 gives the full variable domain: SQTIHQWPATLVQPVGSPLSLECTVEGTSNPNLYWYRQAAGRGLQLLFYSVGIGQISSEVPQNLSASRPQDRQFILSSKKLLLSDSGFYLCAWGEGQGVHEQYFGPGTRLTVT.

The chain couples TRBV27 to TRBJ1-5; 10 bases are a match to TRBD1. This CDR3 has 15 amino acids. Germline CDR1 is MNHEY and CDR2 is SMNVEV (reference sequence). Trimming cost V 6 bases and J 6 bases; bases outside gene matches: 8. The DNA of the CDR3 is TGTGCCAGCAGGGAAGACAGGGGGCCCACTCAGCCCCAGCATTTT. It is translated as CASREDRGPTQPQHF.

CDR3 protein: CASSIDLASEEQFF. Here the CDR3 DNA reads TGTGCCAGTAGTATAGATCTGGCTAGCGAGGAGCAGTTCTTC. The V and J genes are TRBV19 and TRBJ2-1; tentative D call: TRBD2 (6 bases). The CDR3 runs to 14 residues. From germline, CDR1 is LNHDA and CDR2 SQIVND (reference sequence). With 0 bases removed from V and 10 bases from J, the gap between germline ends came to 13 bases.

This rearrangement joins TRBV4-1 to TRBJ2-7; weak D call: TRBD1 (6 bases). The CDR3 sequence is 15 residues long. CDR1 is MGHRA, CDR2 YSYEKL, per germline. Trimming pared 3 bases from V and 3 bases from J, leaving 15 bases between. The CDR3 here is CASSHGRQALYEQYF. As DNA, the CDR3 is TGCGCCAGCAGCCATGGAAGACAGGCTCTCTACGAGCAGTACTTC.

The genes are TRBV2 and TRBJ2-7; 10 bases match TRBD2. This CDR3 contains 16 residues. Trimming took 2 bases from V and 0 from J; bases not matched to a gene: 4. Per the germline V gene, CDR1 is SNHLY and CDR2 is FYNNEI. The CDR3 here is CASSESRLAGSYEQYF. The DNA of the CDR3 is TGTGCCAGCAGTGAAAGTAGACTAGCGGGCTCCTACGAGCAGTACTTC.

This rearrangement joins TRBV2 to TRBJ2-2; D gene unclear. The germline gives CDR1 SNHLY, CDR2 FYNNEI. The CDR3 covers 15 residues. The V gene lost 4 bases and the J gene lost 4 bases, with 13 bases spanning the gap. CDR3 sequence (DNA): TGTGCCAGCAGTGGGGCTTTTACGAGCACCGGGGAGCTGTTTTTT. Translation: CASSGAFTSTGELFF.

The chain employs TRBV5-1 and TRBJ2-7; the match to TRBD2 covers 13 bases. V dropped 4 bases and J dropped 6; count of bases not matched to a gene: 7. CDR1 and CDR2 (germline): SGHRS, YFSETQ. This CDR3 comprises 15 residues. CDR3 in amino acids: CASSVGGLAGVEQYF. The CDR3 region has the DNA TGCGCCAGCAGCGTGGGCGGACTAGCGGGAGTCGAGCAGTACTTC.

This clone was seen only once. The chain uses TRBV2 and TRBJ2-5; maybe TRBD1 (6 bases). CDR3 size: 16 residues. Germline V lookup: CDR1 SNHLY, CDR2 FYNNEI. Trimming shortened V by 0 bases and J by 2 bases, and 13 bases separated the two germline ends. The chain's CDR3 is CASSEAGTGFQETQYF. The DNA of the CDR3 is TGTGCCAGCAGTGAAGCGGGAACAGGGTTTCAAGAGACCCAGTACTTC. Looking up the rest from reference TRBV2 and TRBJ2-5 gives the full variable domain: EPEVTQTPSHQVTQMGQEVILRCVPISNHLYFYWYRQILGQKVEFLVSFYNNEISEKSEIFDDQFSVERPDGSNFTLKIRSTKLEDSAMYFCASSEAGTGFQETQYFGPGTRLLVL.

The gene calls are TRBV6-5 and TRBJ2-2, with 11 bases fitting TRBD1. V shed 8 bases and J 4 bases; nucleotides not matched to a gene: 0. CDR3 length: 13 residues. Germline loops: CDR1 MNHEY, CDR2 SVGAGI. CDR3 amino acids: CASGTGGTGELFF. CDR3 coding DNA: TGTGCCAGCGGGACAGGGGGCACCGGGGAGCTGTTTTTT.

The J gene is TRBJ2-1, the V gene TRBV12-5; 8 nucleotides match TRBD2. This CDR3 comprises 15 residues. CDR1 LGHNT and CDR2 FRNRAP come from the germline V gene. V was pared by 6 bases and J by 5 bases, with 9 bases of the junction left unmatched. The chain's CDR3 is CASGSGTRLNNEQFF. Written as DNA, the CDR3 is TGTGCTAGTGGCTCCGGGACTAGGCTGAACAATGAGCAGTTCTTC.

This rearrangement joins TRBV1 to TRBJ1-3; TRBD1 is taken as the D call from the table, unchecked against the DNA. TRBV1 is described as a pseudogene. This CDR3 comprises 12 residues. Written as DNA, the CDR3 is TGCACCAGCAGCCTCAGGGCGGACACCATATATTTT. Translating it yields CTSSLRADTIYF.

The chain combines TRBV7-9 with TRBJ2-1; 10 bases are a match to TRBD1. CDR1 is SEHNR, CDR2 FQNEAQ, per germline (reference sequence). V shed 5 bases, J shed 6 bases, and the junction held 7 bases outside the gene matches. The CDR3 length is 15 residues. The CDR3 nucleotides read TGTGCCAGCAGCCGGACGGGACAGGGGATCAATGAGCAGTTCTTC. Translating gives CASSRTGQGINEQFF.

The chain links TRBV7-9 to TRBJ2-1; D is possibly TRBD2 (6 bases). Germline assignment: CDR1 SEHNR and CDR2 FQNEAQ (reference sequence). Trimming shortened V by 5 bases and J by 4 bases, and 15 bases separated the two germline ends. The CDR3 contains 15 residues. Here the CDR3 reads CASSKQGGEYNEQFF. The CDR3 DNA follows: TGTGCCAGCAGCAAGCAAGGAGGGGAGTACAATGAGCAGTTCTTC.

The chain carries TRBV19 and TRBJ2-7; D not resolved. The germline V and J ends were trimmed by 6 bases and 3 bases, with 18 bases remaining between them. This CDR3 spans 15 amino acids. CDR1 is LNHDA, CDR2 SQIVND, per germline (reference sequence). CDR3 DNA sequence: TGTGCCAGTAGCCCCCGGTGGCAACAGAACTACGAGCAGTACTTC. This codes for CASSPRWQQNYEQYF.

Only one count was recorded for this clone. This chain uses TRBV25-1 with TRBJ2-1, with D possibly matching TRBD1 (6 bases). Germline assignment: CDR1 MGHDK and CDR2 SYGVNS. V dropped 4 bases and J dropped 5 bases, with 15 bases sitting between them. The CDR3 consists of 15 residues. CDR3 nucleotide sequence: TGTGCCAGCAGTGCGCCAGGGGAAGCGCACAATGAGCAGTTCTTC. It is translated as CASSAPGEAHNEQFF. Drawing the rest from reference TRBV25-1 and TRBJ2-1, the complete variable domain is EADIYQTPRYLVIGTGKKITLECSQTMGHDKMYWYQQDPGMELHLIHYSYGVNSTEKGDLSSESTVSRIRTEHFPLTLESARPSHTSQYLCASSAPGEAHNEQFFGPGTRLTVL.

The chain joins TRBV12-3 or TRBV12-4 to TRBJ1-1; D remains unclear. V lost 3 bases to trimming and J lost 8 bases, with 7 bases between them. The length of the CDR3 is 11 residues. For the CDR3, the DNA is TGTGCCAGCAGTTTGGAGGTCGAAGCTTTCTTT. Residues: CASSLEVEAFF.